This passage covers 15 T cell receptor beta chains from one sample sequenced in a study of sequential checkpoint blockade in melanoma. Described treatment: randomized to nivolumab then ipilimumab (arm A) or the reverse (arm B). Repertoires were generated with immunoSEQ multiplex PCR, while TCRdb's copy carries only in-frame clones and drops some. The sample holds around 12,000 clones, roughly three fifths seen once. Sample: CD8+ T cells sorted from blood (inferred from file names), taken from a patient given nivolumab and ipilimumab in sequence. These receptor sequences come from a human donor with melanoma.

The CDR3 nucleotides are TGTGCCAGCAGTGGGGGGTCTGGGGCCAACGTCCTGACTTTC. Translating gives CASSGGSGANVLTF. The gene calls are TRBV6-5 and TRBJ2-6; a weak D match, TRBD2 (6 bases). The length of the CDR3 is 14 residues. V lost 5 bases and J 1 base, leaving 6 bases between the germline ends. The germline V gene encodes CDR1 MNHEY and CDR2 SVGAGI.

Only a few counts were recorded for this clone. CDR3 sequence: CASSFSGGQTYEQYF. As DNA, the CDR3 is TGTGCCAGCAGTTTTAGCGGGGGGCAGACCTACGAGCAGTACTTC. The gene calls are TRBV7-2 and TRBJ2-7, with 10 bases aligning to TRBD2. This CDR3 has 15 residues. Per germline, CDR1 SGHTA and CDR2 FQGNSA. V lost 6 bases to trimming and J lost 2 bases; unmatched junction nucleotides: 7. Complete variable domain (other parts from reference TRBV7-2 and TRBJ2-7): GAGVSQSPSNKVTEKGKDVELRCDPISGHTALYWYRQSLGQGLEFLIYFQGNSAPDKSGLPSDRFSAERTGGSVSTLTIQRTQQEDSAVYLCASSFSGGQTYEQYFGPGTRLTVT.

The chain couples TRBV9 to TRBJ1-1, with TRBD1 matching over 9 bases. The CDR3 sequence is 15 residues long. Trimming took 3 bases from V and 4 from J; bases not matched to a gene: 7. Germline loops: CDR1 SGDLS, CDR2 YYNGEE. CDR3 nucleotide sequence: TGTGCCAGCAGCGGCCGGACAGGGGATTCCACTGAAGCTTTCTTT. As protein: CASSGRTGDSTEAFF.

The chain couples TRBV5-6 to TRBJ2-3; no definite D call. The germline gives CDR1 SGHDT, CDR2 YYEEEE. The ends were cut back, 4 bases at V and 5 bases at J, with 8 bases in the middle. The CDR3 has 12 residues. The CDR3 region is CASSKTGDTQYF. The CDR3 coding sequence is TGTGCCAGCAGCAAGACTGGAGATACGCAGTATTTT.

About this clone: Other DNA sequences from this sample encode an identical CDR3 as well. The genes are TRBV9 and TRBJ2-7, with D perhaps TRBD1 (6 bases). This CDR3 is 15 amino acids long. Germline V CDR1 and CDR2: SGDLS, YYNGEE. V was clipped by 0 bases and J by 3 bases, with 13 bases between them. The CDR3 region is CASSVAGGPLYEQYF. The CDR3 DNA is TGTGCCAGCAGCGTAGCTGGGGGCCCCCTCTACGAGCAGTACTTC.

This clone occurred a few times. V gene TRBV29-1 combines with J gene TRBJ2-7; possible D gene TRBD1, 5 bases. Germline CDR1 reads SQVTM; CDR2 reads ANQGSEA. The CDR3 covers 16 residues. V was cut by 0 bases and J by 1 base, with 16 bases left in between. For the CDR3, the DNA is TGCAGCGTTGAAGATCCGAGCCCTACAGGATCCTACGAGCAGTACTTC. Translated, it gives CSVEDPSPTGSYEQYF.

Details on this clone: Other DNA sequences within the sample encode an identical CDR3. The chain recombines TRBV5-4 with TRBJ1-1; D possibly corresponds to TRBD1 (5 bases). The germline V gene encodes CDR1 SGHNT and CDR2 YYREEE (reference sequence). V was shortened by 4 bases and J by 8 bases, with 12 bases between the two germline ends. The CDR3 has 12 residues. The CDR3 region has the DNA TGTGCCAGCAGCCTGTCCGGGGGAGAAGCTTTCTTT. Translating gives CASSLSGGEAFF. Complete variable domain (other parts from reference TRBV5-4 and TRBJ1-1): ETGVTQSPTHLIKTRGQQVTLRCSSQSGHNTVSWYQQALGQGPQFIFQYYREEENGRGNFPPRFSGLQFPNYSSELNVNALELDDSALYLCASSLSGGEAFFGQGTRLTVV.

The CDR3 DNA sequence: TGTGCCAGCAGTCTCGCCACAGGCGACGAGCAGTACTTC. Protein sequence: CASSLATGDEQYF. V usage is TRBV27 and J usage is TRBJ2-7, with a weak D call TRBD1 (5 bases). Germline values: CDR1 MNHEY, CDR2 SMNVEV (reference sequence). CDR3 length: 13 residues. V shed 5 bases and J shed 5 bases, with 13 bases lying between them.

The CDR3 DNA sequence: TGTGCCAGCAGTGGATGGGGCGAGGCGACCTCAGGGGAGCAGTACTTC. Protein: CASSGWGEATSGEQYF. V is TRBV28 and J is TRBJ2-7; possible D gene TRBD1, 5 bases. Trimming took off 5 bases at V and 7 bases at J, with 24 bases between the two ends. The germline V gene has CDR1 MDHEN and CDR2 SYDVKM. The CDR3 contains 16 residues.

A few counts support this clone. The rearrangement links TRBV5-1 to TRBJ2-5, with 7 bases fitting TRBD1. Near its end, the DNA agrees better with TRBJ2-7, so the J call may be wrong. The CDR3 runs 14 residues. The germline V gene encodes CDR1 SGHRS and CDR2 YFSETQ. The CDR3 nucleotides are TGCGCCAGCAGCTTGGCGACAGGGAACTACGAGCAGTACTTC. The encoded protein is CASSLATGNYEQYF.

The rearrangement links TRBV6-5 to TRBJ1-2, with 8 nucleotides matching TRBD1. V dropped 5 bases and J dropped 3; count of bases not matched to a gene: 8. The CDR3 totals 15 residues. Germline V gives CDR1 MNHEY, CDR2 SVGAGI. The CDR3 DNA is TGTGCCAGCAGTGCGCCGGGACAGGTTCACTATGGCTACACCTTC. Translating gives CASSAPGQVHYGYTF.

The chain carries TRBV6-5 and TRBJ1-6; the match to TRBD1 covers 7 bases. Germline CDR1 and CDR2: MNHEY and SVGAGI. The V and J ends lost 5 bases and 8 bases, in that order; junction bases with no gene match: 6. This CDR3 region has 14 residues. The CDR3 here is CASSPGTAYSPLHF. In nucleotides, the CDR3 is TGTGCCAGCAGTCCGGGGACAGCCTATTCACCCCTCCACTTT.

This clone was picked up one time. For the CDR3, the DNA is TGCGCCAGCAGCACGCTACTAGCGGGAGGAAGAGAGACCCAGTACTTC. This sequence encodes CASSTLLAGGRETQYF. This chain links TRBV5-1 with TRBJ2-5; 12 bases map to TRBD2. From germline, CDR1 is SGHRS and CDR2 YFSETQ. This CDR3 region has 16 residues. V gave up 4 bases and J gave up 4 bases; unmatched junction bases: 8.

This rearrangement joins TRBV2 to TRBJ2-5; TRBD2 aligns across 8 bases. Germline CDR1 is SNHLY and CDR2 is FYNNEI. The V and J ends lost 2 bases and 0 bases, in that order; junction bases with no gene match: 2. This CDR3 has 15 residues. CDR3 bases: TGTGCCAGCAGTGAAAAGCGGGGGTACCAAGAGACCCAGTACTTC. Protein sequence: CASSEKRGYQETQYF.

This sequence joins TRBV12-2 and TRBJ1-5. TRBV12-2 constitutes a pseudogene. The CDR3 totals 15 residues. CDR3 nucleotide sequence: TGTGCAAGTCGCTTAGCAAACGGGGGCAATCAGCCCCAGCATTTT. Its translation is CASRLANGGNQPQHF.